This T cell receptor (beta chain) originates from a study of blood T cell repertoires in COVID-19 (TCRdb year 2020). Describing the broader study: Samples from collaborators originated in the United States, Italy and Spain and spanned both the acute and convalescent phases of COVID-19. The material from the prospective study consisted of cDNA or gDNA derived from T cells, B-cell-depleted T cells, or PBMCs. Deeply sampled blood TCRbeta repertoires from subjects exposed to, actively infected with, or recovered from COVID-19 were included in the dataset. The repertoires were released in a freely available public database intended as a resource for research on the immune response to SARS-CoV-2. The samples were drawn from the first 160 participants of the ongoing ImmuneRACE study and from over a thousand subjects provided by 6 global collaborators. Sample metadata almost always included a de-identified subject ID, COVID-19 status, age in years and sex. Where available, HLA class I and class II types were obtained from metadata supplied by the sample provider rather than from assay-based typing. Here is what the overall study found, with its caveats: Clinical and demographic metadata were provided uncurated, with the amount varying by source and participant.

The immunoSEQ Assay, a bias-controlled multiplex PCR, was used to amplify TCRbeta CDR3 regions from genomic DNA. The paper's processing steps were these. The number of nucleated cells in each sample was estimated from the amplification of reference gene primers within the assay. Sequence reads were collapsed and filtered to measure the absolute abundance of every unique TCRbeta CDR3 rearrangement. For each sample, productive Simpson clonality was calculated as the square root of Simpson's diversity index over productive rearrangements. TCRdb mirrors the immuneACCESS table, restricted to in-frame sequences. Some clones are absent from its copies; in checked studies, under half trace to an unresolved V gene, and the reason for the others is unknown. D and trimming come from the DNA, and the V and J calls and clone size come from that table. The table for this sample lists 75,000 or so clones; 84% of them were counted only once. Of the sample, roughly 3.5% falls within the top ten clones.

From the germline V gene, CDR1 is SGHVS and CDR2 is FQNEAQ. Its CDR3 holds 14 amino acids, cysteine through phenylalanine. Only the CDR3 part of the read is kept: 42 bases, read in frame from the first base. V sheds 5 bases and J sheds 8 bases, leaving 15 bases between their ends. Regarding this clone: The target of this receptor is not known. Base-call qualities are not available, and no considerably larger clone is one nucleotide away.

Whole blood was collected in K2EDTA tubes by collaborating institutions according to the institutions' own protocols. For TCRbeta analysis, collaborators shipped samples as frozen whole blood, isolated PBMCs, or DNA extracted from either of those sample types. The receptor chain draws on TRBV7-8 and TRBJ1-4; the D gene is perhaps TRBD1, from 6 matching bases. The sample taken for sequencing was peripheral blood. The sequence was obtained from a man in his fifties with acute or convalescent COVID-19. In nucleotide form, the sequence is TGTGCCAGCAGCCCAACAGGGTCAGGAGAAAAACTGTTTTTT. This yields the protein CASSPTGSGEKLFF.